This T cell receptor beta chain was obtained from a study of patients and donors after allogeneic stem cell transplantation. TCRdb re-called the RT-PCR reads through MiXCR, storing one row per CDR3 protein. The sample lists approximately 170,000 distinct CDR3 sequences; about a quarter were seen once. This TCR was recovered from a human donor who was either an allogeneic HSCT recipient or a stem cell or donor lymphocyte infusion donor (not recorded which). It is not recorded whose cells these are; they may come from a transplant donor. Sequenced material: blood, either unsorted or a sorted T cell fraction (not recorded which).

The CDR3 protein is CASRLAEPSTDTQYF. The DNA of the CDR3 is TGTGCCAGCAGACTAGCGGAACCCAGCACAGATACGCAGTATTTT. The chain links TRBV12-3 or TRBV12-4 to TRBJ2-3, with 8 nucleotides matching TRBD2. J gave up 0 bases and V 6 bases, and 5 bases lay outside the gene matches. The CDR3 spans 15 residues.